This T cell receptor (beta chain) was observed in a study of blood T cell repertoires in COVID-19. TCRdb keeps only in-frame clones here, not all; method: immunoSEQ multiplex PCR. The profile shows about 240,000 clones, 70% to 90% of them singletons. The germline V gene encodes CDR1 KGHDR and CDR2 SFDVKD. CDR3 length equals 15 residues. The V end lost 4 bases, the J end lost 1 base, and 12 bases lay between the germline ends. The V call is TRBV24-1, the J call TRBJ1-2; tentatively, D is TRBD1 (6 bases). Material: peripheral blood. The receptor's source is a man between 60 and 75 years old with acute or convalescent COVID-19. CDR3 sequence: CATSDPIGGNYGYTF. The CDR3 region has the DNA TGTGCCACCAGTGACCCCATAGGGGGTAACTATGGCTACACCTTC.